The 5 T cell receptor beta chains below all came from one sample that was sequenced in a study of T-cell reconstitution after alpha-beta-depleted transplantation in children. TCRbeta library preparation incorporated unique molecular identifiers. A single record per CDR3 protein comes from TCRdb applying MiXCR to the PCR reads. Of about a million distinct CDR3 sequences listed, about 26% are singletons. Sequencing was performed on PBMCs, mostly from graft donor cells, taken 360 days after TCRalphabeta/CD19-depleted stem cell transplant. The receptors derive from a boy under two years old who had a stem cell transplant for SCID, so the T cells may come from the graft donor.

The V call is TRBV30, the J call TRBJ2-7, with 9 positions matching TRBD2. Unmatched junction bases numbered 8, after V lost 3 bases and J lost 2 bases. Germline V gene lookup returns CDR1 GTSNPN and CDR2 SVGIG (reference sequence). This CDR3 contains 15 residues. The CDR3 loop reads CAWSLGLAPTYEQYF. The DNA of the CDR3 is TGTGCCTGGAGCCTCGGACTAGCGCCTACCTACGAGCAGTACTTC.

The chain uses TRBV28 and TRBJ1-1; the D gene is possibly TRBD1 (5 bases). Germline lookup yields CDR1 MDHEN and CDR2 SYDVKM. V lost 4 bases and J lost 6, with 15 bases in between. The CDR3 extends over 14 amino acids. CDR3 DNA: TGTGCCAGCAGTTACCTATGGGGGGAAGCTGAAGCTTTCTTT. Translating it yields CASSYLWGEAEAFF.

This clonotype was counted ten times or more. The chain carries TRBV28 and TRBJ2-7, with D hard to call. The CDR3 length is 16 residues. Deletions cut 2 bases from V and 4 bases from J, with 18 bases between. CDR1 is MDHEN and CDR2 is SYDVKM in the germline V gene. The chain's CDR3 is CASSLPFSQIGYEQYF. Here the CDR3 DNA reads TGTGCCAGCAGTTTACCCTTCTCGCAAATAGGGTACGAGCAGTACTTC.

The V call is TRBV18, the J call TRBJ2-4, with D perhaps matching TRBD1 (6 bases). CDR3 length: 18 amino acids. In germline, CDR1 is KGHSH, CDR2 LQKENI. V was trimmed by 3 bases and J by 2 bases, leaving 20 bases between them. This chain's CDR3 is CASSPLFSLGGTKNIQYF. CDR3 nucleotides: TGTGCCAGCTCACCCCTCTTTAGTTTAGGGGGAACCAAAAACATTCAGTACTTC.

The chain couples TRBV5-6 to TRBJ1-5; D is unclear. The length of the CDR3 is 13 residues. Germline-derived CDR1 and CDR2 are SGHDT and YYEEEE. The V end was cut by 0 bases, the J end by 8 bases, with 9 bases between. Here the CDR3 reads CASSLAASKPQHF. As DNA, the CDR3 is TGTGCCAGCAGCTTGGCGGCGAGTAAGCCCCAGCATTTT.